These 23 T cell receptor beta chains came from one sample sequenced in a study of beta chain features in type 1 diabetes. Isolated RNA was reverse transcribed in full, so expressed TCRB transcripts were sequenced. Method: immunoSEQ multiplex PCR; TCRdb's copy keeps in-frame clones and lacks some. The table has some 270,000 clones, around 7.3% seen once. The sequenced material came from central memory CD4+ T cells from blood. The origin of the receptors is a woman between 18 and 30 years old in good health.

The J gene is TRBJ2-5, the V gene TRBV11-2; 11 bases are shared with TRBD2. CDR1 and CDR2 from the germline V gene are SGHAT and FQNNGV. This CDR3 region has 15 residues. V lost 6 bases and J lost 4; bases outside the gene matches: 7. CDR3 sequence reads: CASRKIAGGGETQYF. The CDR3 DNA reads TGTGCCAGCAGGAAAATAGCGGGAGGGGGAGAGACCCAGTACTTC.

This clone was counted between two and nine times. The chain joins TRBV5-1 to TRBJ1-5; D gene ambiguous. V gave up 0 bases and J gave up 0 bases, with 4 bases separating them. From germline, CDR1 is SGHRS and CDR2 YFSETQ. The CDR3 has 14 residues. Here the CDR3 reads CASSLGFSNQPQHF. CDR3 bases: TGCGCCAGCAGCTTGGGGTTTAGCAATCAGCCCCAGCATTTT.

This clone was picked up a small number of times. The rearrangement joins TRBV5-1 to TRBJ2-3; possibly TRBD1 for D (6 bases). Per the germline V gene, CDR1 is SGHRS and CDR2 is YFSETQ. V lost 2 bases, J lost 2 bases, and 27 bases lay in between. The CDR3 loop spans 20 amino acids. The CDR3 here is CASSLGQSVFGRGNTDTQYF. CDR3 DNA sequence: TGCGCCAGCAGCTTAGGTCAATCAGTGTTCGGCAGGGGAAACACAGATACGCAGTATTTT.

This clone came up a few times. CDR3 sequence reads: CAILAGLEDTQYF. The CDR3 nucleotides read TGTGCCATCCTAGCGGGACTTGAAGATACGCAGTATTTT. This rearrangement joins TRBV10-3 to TRBJ2-3, with TRBD2 identical over 9 bases. This CDR3 has 13 amino acids. J gave up 5 bases and V 8 bases, and 5 bases lay outside the gene matches. CDR1 and CDR2 (germline): ENHRY, SYGVKD.

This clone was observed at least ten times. CDR3 sequence (DNA): TGTGCCAGCAGCAACCGAATGGGAGAGCAGTTCTTC. Protein product: CASSNRMGEQFF. The rearrangement joins TRBV5-6 to TRBJ2-1; D call uncertain. The CDR3 has 12 residues. Trimming cost V 4 bases and J 10 bases, with 12 bases left between them. CDR1 is SGHDT, CDR2 YYEEEE, per germline.

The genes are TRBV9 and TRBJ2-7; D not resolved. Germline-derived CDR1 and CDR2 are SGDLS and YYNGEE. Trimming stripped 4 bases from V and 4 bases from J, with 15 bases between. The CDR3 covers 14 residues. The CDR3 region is CASSRRGEIYEQYF. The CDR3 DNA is TGTGCCAGCAGCCGACGAGGAGAGATTTACGAGCAGTACTTC.

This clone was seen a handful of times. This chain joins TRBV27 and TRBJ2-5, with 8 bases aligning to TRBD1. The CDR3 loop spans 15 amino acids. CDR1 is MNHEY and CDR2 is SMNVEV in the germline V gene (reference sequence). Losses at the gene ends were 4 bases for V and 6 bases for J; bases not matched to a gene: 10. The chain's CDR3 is CASSSPSGGVKTQYF. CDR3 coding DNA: TGTGCCAGCAGTTCCCCATCAGGGGGCGTGAAGACCCAGTACTTC.

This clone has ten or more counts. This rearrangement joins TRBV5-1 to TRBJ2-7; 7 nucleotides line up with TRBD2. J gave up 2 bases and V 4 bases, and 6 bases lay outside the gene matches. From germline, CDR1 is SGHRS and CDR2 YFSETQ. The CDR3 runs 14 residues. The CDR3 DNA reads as TGCGCCAGCAGCCTCAGCGGGACGACCTACGAGCAGTACTTC. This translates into CASSLSGTTYEQYF.

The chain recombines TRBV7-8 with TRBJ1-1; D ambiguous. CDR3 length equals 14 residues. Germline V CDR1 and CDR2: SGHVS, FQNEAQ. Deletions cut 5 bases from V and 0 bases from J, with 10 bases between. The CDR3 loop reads CASSLKGLNTEAFF. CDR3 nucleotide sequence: TGTGCCAGCAGCCTGAAGGGCTTGAACACTGAAGCTTTCTTT.

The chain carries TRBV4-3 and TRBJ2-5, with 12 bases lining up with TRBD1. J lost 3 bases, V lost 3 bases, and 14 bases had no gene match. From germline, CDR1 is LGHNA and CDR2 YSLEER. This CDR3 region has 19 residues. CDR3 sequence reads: CASSQGPGTGGLDEETQYF. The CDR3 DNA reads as TGCGCCAGCAGCCAGGGTCCCGGGACAGGGGGCTTGGACGAAGAGACCCAGTACTTC.

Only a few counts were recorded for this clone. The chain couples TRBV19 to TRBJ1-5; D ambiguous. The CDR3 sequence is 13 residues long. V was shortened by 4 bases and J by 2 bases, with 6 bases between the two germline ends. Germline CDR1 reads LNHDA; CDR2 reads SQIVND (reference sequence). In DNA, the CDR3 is TGTGCCAGTAGTAATGACGGCAATCAGCCCCAGCATTTT. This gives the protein CASSNDGNQPQHF.

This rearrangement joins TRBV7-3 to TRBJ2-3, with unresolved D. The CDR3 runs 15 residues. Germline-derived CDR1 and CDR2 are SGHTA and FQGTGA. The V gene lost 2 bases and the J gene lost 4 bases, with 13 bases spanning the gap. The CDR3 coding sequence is TGTGCCAGCAGCTTAGCTTGGCTAGATGCAGATACGCAGTATTTT. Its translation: CASSLAWLDADTQYF.

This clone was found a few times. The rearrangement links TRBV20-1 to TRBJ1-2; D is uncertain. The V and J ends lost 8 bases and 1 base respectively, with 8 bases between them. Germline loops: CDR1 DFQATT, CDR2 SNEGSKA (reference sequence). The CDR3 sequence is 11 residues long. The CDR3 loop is CSSDDNYGYTF. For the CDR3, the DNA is TGCAGTTCAGACGATAACTATGGCTACACCTTC.

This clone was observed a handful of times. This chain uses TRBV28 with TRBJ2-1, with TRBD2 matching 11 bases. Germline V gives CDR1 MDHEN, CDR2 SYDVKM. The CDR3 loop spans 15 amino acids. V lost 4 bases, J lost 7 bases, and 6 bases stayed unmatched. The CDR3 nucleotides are TGTGCCAGCAGTTGGCTAGCGGGGGGAAGAAATGAGCAGTTCTTC. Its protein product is CASSWLAGGRNEQFF.

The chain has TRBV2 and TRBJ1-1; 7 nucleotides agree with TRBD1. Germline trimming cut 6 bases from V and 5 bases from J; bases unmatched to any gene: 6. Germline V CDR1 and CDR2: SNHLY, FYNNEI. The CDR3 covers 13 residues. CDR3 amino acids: CASRTGRSTEAFF. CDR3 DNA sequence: TGTGCCAGCAGGACAGGGAGGTCGACTGAAGCTTTCTTT.

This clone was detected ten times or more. CDR3: CASRLDGSYEQYV. In nucleotides, the CDR3 is TGTGCCAGCAGATTAGACGGTTCCTACGAGCAGTACGTC. This chain connects TRBV2 to TRBJ2-7, with unresolved D. Germline V lookup: CDR1 SNHLY, CDR2 FYNNEI. V was shortened by 6 bases and J by 1 base, with 10 bases between the two germline ends. The CDR3 consists of 13 residues.

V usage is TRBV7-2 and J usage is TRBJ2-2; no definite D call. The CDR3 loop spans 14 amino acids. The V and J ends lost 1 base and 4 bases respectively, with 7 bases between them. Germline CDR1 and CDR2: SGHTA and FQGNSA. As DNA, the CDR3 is TGTGCCAGCAGCTTAGGAACGCTCACCGGGGAGCTGTTTTTT. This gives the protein CASSLGTLTGELFF.

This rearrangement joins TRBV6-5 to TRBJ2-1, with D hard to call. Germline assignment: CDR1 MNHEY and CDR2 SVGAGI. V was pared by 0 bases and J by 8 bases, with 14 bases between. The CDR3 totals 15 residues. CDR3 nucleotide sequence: TGTGCCAGCAGTTACTCGAATCGGCGGATCGATGAGCAGTTCTTC. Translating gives CASSYSNRRIDEQFF.

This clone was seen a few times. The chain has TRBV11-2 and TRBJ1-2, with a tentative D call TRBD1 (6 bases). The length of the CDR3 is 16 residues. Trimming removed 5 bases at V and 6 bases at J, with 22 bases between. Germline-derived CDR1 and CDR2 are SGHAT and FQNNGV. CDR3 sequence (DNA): TGTGCCAGCAGCCTCTTCCCCTACGGGACATTGGATGGCTACACCTTC. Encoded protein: CASSLFPYGTLDGYTF.

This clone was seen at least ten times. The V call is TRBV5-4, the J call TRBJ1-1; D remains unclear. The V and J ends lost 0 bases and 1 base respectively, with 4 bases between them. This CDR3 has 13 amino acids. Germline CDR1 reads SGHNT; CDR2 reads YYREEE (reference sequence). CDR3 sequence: CASSLEGNTEAFF. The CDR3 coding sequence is TGTGCCAGCAGCTTGGAGGGGAACACTGAAGCTTTCTTT.

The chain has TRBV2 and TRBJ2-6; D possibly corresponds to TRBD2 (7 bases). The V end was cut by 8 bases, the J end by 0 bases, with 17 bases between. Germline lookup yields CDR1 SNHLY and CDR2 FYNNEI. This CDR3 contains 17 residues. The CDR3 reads CASSGGQVGSGANVLTF. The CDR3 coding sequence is TGTGCCAGCTCCGGGGGGCAGGTTGGCTCTGGGGCCAACGTCCTGACTTTC. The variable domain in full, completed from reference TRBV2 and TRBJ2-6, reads EPEVTQTPSHQVTQMGQEVILRCVPISNHLYFYWYRQILGQKVEFLVSFYNNEISEKSEIFDDQFSVERPDGSNFTLKIRSTKLEDSAMYFCASSGGQVGSGANVLTFGAGSRLTVL.

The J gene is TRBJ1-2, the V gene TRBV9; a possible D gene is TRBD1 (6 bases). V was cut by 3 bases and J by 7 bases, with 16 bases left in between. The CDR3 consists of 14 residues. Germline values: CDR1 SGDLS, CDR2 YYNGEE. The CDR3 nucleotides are TGTGCCAGCAGCGCCATCGGGGGGCGGGGTGGCTACACCTTC. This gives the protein CASSAIGGRGGYTF.

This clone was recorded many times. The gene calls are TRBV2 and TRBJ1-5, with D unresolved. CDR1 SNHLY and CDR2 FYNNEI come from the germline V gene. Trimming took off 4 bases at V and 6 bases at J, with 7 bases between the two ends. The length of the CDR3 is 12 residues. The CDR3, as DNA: TGTGCCAGCAGTGCGGACGGTCAGCCCCAGCATTTT. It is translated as CASSADGQPQHF.